A single sample is the source of the 26 T cell receptor beta chains below, sequenced in a study of blood T cell repertoires in COVID-19. Only in-frame clones appear in the TCRdb table, and some are missing; sequencing was by immunoSEQ multiplex PCR. The data show more than 100,000 clones, approximately 90% seen once. The sequenced sample was peripheral blood. The receptors originated from a man aged 35-49 years with acute or convalescent COVID-19.

The V gene is TRBV6-2 or TRBV6-3, the J gene TRBJ2-3; 14 bases match TRBD2. This CDR3 has 20 amino acids. The germline CDR1 and CDR2 sequences are MNHEY and SVGEGT. V gave up 2 bases and J gave up 2 bases; unmatched junction bases: 12. CDR3 in amino acids: CASSYPLGLAGGPDTDTQYF. In DNA, the CDR3 is TGTGCCAGCAGTTACCCCCTCGGACTAGCGGGGGGCCCTGACACAGATACGCAGTATTTT.

CDR3 DNA: TGCGCCAGCAGCAGCGCCGGGACAGGGGTAGGAGGCTACACCTTC. It encodes CASSSAGTGVGGYTF. The chain combines TRBV5-1 with TRBJ1-2; 10 positions agree with TRBD1. CDR1 and CDR2 from the germline V gene are SGHRS and YFSETQ. This CDR3 comprises 15 residues. With 4 bases clipped from V and 8 bases from J, the junction kept 11 bases outside the gene matches.

This clone was recorded a few times. V gene TRBV9 combines with J gene TRBJ1-6; D is possibly TRBD1 (6 bases). Trimming removed 5 bases at V and 7 bases at J, with 13 bases between. In germline, CDR1 is SGDLS, CDR2 YYNGEE. This CDR3 is 14 amino acids long. The CDR3 is CASRSGTSNSPLHF. The CDR3 DNA reads as TGTGCCAGCAGATCGGGGACATCGAATTCACCCCTCCACTTT.

This chain connects TRBV19 to TRBJ1-2; the D is unclear. Germline CDR1 is LNHDA and CDR2 is SQIVND (reference sequence). The CDR3 is 14 residues long. The germline V and J ends were trimmed by 1 base and 2 bases, with 8 bases remaining between them. The CDR3 DNA sequence: TGTGCCAGTAGTATAGGATGGGAGAACTATGGCTACACCTTC. As protein: CASSIGWENYGYTF.

The chain combines TRBV6-6 with TRBJ2-7, with no clear D. V lost 7 bases and J 7 bases, leaving 14 bases between the germline ends. The CDR3 is made up of 12 amino acids. Germline V CDR1 and CDR2: MNHNY, SVGAGI (reference sequence). The CDR3 coding sequence is TGTGCCAGCACCGACATTCTTTGGGAGCAGTACTTC. It is translated as CASTDILWEQYF.

The chain has TRBV10-3 and TRBJ2-5, with 7 bases identical to TRBD2. CDR1 is ENHRY and CDR2 is SYGVKD in the germline V gene. After removal of 7 bases from V and 1 base from J, the junction contained 6 bases not matched to a gene. This CDR3 region has 14 residues. As DNA, the CDR3 is TGTGCCATCATGCGGGAGTTGGGCCAAGAGACCCAGTACTTC. It specifies CAIMRELGQETQYF.

The chain combines TRBV12-3 or TRBV12-4 with TRBJ1-5; D ambiguous. V was clipped by 7 bases and J by 0 bases, with 7 bases between them. The CDR3 is 13 residues long. CDR3 residues: CASTPNSNQPQHF. DNA for the CDR3: TGTGCCAGCACCCCTAATAGCAATCAGCCCCAGCATTTT.

This chain's CDR3 is CASSLSPGGYTF. The CDR3 nucleotides read TGTGCCAGCAGCTTATCCCCGGGTGGCTACACCTTC. The rearrangement links TRBV7-9 to TRBJ1-2; D not certain. V lost 2 bases, J lost 7 bases, and 8 bases lay in between. The CDR3 has 12 amino acids. CDR1 is SEHNR and CDR2 is FQNEAQ in the germline V gene (reference sequence).

This chain links TRBV19 with TRBJ2-5, with TRBD1 identical over 7 bases. Germline V gene sequence: CDR1 LNHDA, CDR2 SQIVND (reference sequence). J gave up 4 bases and V 5 bases, and 10 bases lay outside the gene matches. The CDR3 has 15 residues. CDR3 loop: CASSPRQGAGETQYF. The CDR3 nucleotides read TGTGCCAGTAGTCCGAGACAGGGTGCAGGAGAGACCCAGTACTTC.

The gene calls are TRBV10-3 and TRBJ2-2; D is unresolved. V dropped 4 bases and J dropped 5 bases, with 8 bases sitting between them. The CDR3 sequence is 13 residues long. Germline CDR1 reads ENHRY; CDR2 reads SYGVKD. The CDR3 nucleotides read TGTGCCATCAGTGGTCGGGTGACCGGGGAGCTGTTTTTT. Protein: CAISGRVTGELFF.

The rearrangement joins TRBV6-6 to TRBJ2-1; maybe TRBD2 (7 bases). This CDR3 spans 16 amino acids. The V end lost 6 bases, the J end lost 8 bases, and 23 bases lay between the germline ends. The germline V gene encodes CDR1 MNHNY and CDR2 SVGAGI (reference sequence). CDR3 amino acids: CASSRGRGAGVHEQFF. The CDR3 coding sequence is TGTGCCAGCAGCAGAGGCCGGGGGGCTGGCGTCCATGAGCAGTTCTTC.

This chain connects TRBV7-8 to TRBJ2-1; D gene uncertain. This CDR3 contains 16 residues. The V end lost 5 bases, the J end lost 0 bases, and 14 bases lay between the germline ends. CDR1 and CDR2 (germline): SGHVS, FQNEAQ. CDR3 sequence reads: CASSPRSANSYNEQFF. The CDR3 DNA sequence: TGTGCCAGCAGCCCCCGGTCCGCGAACTCCTACAATGAGCAGTTCTTC.

The gene calls are TRBV9 and TRBJ2-1, with 8 bases matching TRBD2. Germline-derived CDR1 and CDR2 are SGDLS and YYNGEE. V shed 3 bases and J 6 bases; nucleotides not matched to a gene: 5. The CDR3 covers 14 residues. Here the CDR3 DNA reads TGTGCCAGCAGCGGGCGGGAGGCCCCCAATGAGCAGTTCTTC. Its translation: CASSGREAPNEQFF.

V is TRBV7-9 and J is TRBJ2-1; D might be TRBD2 (7 bases). Trimming shortened V by 6 bases and J by 4 bases, and 19 bases separated the two germline ends. The CDR3 loop spans 16 amino acids. Germline lookup yields CDR1 SEHNR and CDR2 FQNEAQ (reference sequence). CDR3 in DNA: TGTGCCAGCAGTCAGTCTCCGGGGGGACATTACAATGAGCAGTTCTTC. Translating gives CASSQSPGGHYNEQFF. Combining the CDR3 with reference TRBV7-9 and TRBJ2-1 gives the whole variable domain DTGVSQNPRHKITKRGQNVTFRCDPISEHNRLYWYRQTLGQGPEFLTYFQNEAQLEKSRLLSDRFSAERPKGSFSTLEIQRTEQGDSAMYLCASSQSPGGHYNEQFFGPGTRLTVL.

J is TRBJ1-2 and V is TRBV4-2, with unresolved D. The CDR3 is made up of 16 amino acids. Looked up from germline, CDR1 is LGHNA and CDR2 is YNFKEQ. V lost 0 bases, J lost 8 bases, and 19 bases lay in between. The CDR3 is CASSQEGSRVVVGYTF. The CDR3 DNA is TGTGCCAGCAGCCAAGAGGGCTCGAGGGTCGTCGTGGGCTACACCTTC.

The chain recombines TRBV19 with TRBJ2-5; a possible D gene is TRBD1 (6 bases). The CDR3 loop spans 18 amino acids. Trimming shortened V by 1 base and J by 4 bases, and 22 bases separated the two germline ends. Per germline, CDR1 LNHDA and CDR2 SQIVND (reference sequence). The CDR3: CASSIGRTAVLGRETQYF. Here the CDR3 DNA reads TGTGCCAGTAGTATAGGCCGGACAGCCGTTTTGGGGCGAGAGACCCAGTACTTC.

V usage is TRBV9 and J usage is TRBJ1-6; 8 nucleotides agree with TRBD1. CDR1 and CDR2 from the germline V gene are SGDLS and YYNGEE. This CDR3 comprises 15 residues. Losses at the gene ends were 1 base for V and 5 bases for J; bases not matched to a gene: 2. CDR3: CASSVLGQDNSPLHF. The DNA for the CDR3 is TGTGCCAGCAGCGTATTGGGACAGGATAATTCACCCCTCCACTTT. Full variable domain (outside the CDR3, taken from reference TRBV9 and TRBJ1-6): DSGVTQTPKHLITATGQRVTLRCSPRSGDLSVYWYQQSLDQGLQFLIQYYNGEERAKGNILERFSAQQFPDLHSELNLSSLELGDSALYFCASSVLGQDNSPLHFGNGTRLTVT.

This chain uses TRBV12-5 with TRBJ1-1; D is perhaps TRBD1 (5 bases). CDR1 and CDR2 from the germline V gene are LGHNT and FRNRAP. This CDR3 has 14 amino acids. The V end lost 5 bases, the J end lost 4 bases, and 14 bases lay between the germline ends. The CDR3 loop is CASGRGELGTEAFF. In DNA, the CDR3 is TGTGCTAGTGGTAGGGGCGAGTTGGGCACTGAAGCTTTCTTT.

This clone was recorded once. The chain carries TRBV4-2 and TRBJ1-1; 8 bases map to TRBD1. Looked up from germline, CDR1 is LGHNA and CDR2 is YNFKEQ. With 4 bases clipped from V and 1 base from J, the junction kept 11 bases outside the gene matches. The CDR3 length is 17 residues. CDR3 loop: CASSPRVGQGTNTEAFF. The CDR3 DNA reads as TGTGCCAGCAGCCCGAGGGTAGGACAGGGAACGAACACTGAAGCTTTCTTT.

J is TRBJ1-5 and V is TRBV5-8, with D maybe TRBD1 (6 bases). Trimming took off 0 bases at V and 1 base at J, with 8 bases between the two ends. Germline-derived CDR1 and CDR2 are SGHTS and YDEGEE. This CDR3 comprises 15 residues. This CDR3 reads CASSLADRSNQPQHF. The CDR3 DNA follows: TGTGCCAGCAGCTTGGCGGACAGAAGCAATCAGCCCCAGCATTTT.

The chain couples TRBV4-1 to TRBJ2-1; TRBD1 might be the D (5 bases). Germline V lookup: CDR1 MGHRA, CDR2 YSYEKL. This CDR3 comprises 16 residues. Trimming cost V 4 bases and J 0 bases, with 13 bases left between them. In DNA form, the CDR3 reads TGCGCCAGCAGCCGAATACAGGTGGCCTCCTACAATGAGCAGTTCTTC. This codes for CASSRIQVASYNEQFF.

DNA of the CDR3: TGTGCCAGCAGCTCCCGGGACAGGGGGTCCTACAATGAGCAGTTCTTC. Translating it yields CASSSRDRGSYNEQFF. V is TRBV5-4 and J is TRBJ2-1; 11 nucleotides agree with TRBD1. CDR3 size: 16 residues. The J segment lost 1 base and the V segment lost 3 bases, leaving 3 bases of the junction unmatched. Germline CDR1 SGHNT, CDR2 YYREEE (reference sequence).

The chain employs TRBV6-2 or TRBV6-3 and TRBJ1-1; weak D call: TRBD1 (6 bases). Germline CDR1 is MNHEY and CDR2 is SVGEGT. The V end lost 0 bases, the J end lost 2 bases, and 7 bases lay between the germline ends. This CDR3 is built from 14 residues. In DNA form, the CDR3 reads TGTGCCAGCAGTTACTCAGGGGGAAACACTGAAGCTTTCTTT. Amino acid sequence: CASSYSGGNTEAFF.

The rearrangement uses TRBV3-1 (or the pseudogene TRBV3-2) and TRBJ2-4; D gene uncertain. CDR1 is LGHDT and CDR2 is YNNKEL in the germline V gene (reference sequence). The CDR3 is 16 residues long. Trimming left V 0 bases short and J 1 base short, with 10 bases between. The CDR3 sequence: CASSQDGAWAKNIQYF. The CDR3, as DNA: TGTGCCAGCAGCCAAGATGGTGCGTGGGCCAAAAACATTCAGTACTTC.

The chain couples TRBV25-1 to TRBJ2-7, with 12 nucleotides matching TRBD2. CDR1 is MGHDK, CDR2 SYGVNS, per germline. The CDR3 spans 15 residues. Trimming removed 6 bases from V and 2 bases from J; junction bases left unmatched: 5. Here the CDR3 DNA reads TGTGCCAGCAGCGGCGGACTAGCGGGGCCCTACGAGCAGTACTTC. Translation gives CASSGGLAGPYEQYF.

The rearrangement uses TRBV19 and TRBJ2-7; tentatively, D is TRBD1 (6 bases). Germline CDR1 is LNHDA and CDR2 is SQIVND (reference sequence). The CDR3 is 13 amino acids. Trimming removed 7 bases at V and 0 bases at J, with 10 bases between. The CDR3 DNA reads TGTGCCAGTACCCCCAGGGGCTCCTACGAGCAGTACTTC. Its translation: CASTPRGSYEQYF.